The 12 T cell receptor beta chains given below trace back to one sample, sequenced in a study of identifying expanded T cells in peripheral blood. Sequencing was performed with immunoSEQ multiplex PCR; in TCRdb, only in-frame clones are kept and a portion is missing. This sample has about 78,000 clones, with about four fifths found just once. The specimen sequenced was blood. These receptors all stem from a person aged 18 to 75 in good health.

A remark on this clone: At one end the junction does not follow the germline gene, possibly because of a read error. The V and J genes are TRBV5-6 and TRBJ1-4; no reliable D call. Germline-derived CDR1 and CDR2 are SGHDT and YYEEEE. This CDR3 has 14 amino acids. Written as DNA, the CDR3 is TGTGCCAGCAGCTTGGGGGCGCGAATACGAAAAACTGTTTTT. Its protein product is CASSLGARIRKTVF. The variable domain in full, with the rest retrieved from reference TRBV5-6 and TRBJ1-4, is DAGVTQSPTHLIKTRGQQVTLRCSPKSGHDTVSWYQQALGQGPQFIFQYYEEEERQRGNFPDRFSGHQFPNYSSELNVNALLLGDSALYLCASSLGARIRKTVFGSGTQLSVL.

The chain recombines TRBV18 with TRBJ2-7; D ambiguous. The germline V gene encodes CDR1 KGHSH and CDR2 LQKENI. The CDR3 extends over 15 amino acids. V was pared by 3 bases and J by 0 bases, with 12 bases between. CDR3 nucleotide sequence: TGTGCCAGCTCACCTCCAGGTTTGGGCTCCTACGAGCAGTACTTC. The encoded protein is CASSPPGLGSYEQYF.

In nucleotides, the CDR3 is TGCGCCAGCAGCCAAGATAAAACCGGGCTATTGGGTGGCTACACCTTC. Translated: CASSQDKTGLLGGYTF. V is TRBV4-3 and J is TRBJ1-2; D unresolved. The CDR3 is 16 amino acids. Trimming removed 0 bases from V and 7 bases from J, with 18 bases in between. Germline assignment: CDR1 LGHNA and CDR2 YSLEER.

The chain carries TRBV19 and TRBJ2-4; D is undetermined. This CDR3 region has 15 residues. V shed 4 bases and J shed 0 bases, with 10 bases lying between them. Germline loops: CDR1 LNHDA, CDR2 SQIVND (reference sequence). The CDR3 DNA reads TGTGCCAGTAGTAAGGGCGCACTAGCCAAAAACATTCAGTACTTC. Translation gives CASSKGALAKNIQYF.

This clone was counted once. The CDR3 coding sequence is TGTGCCAGCAGCCCCCATTCTAGCGGGAGCTTTAACGAGCAGTACTTC. It is translated as CASSPHSSGSFNEQYF. The chain carries TRBV9 and TRBJ2-7; 10 nucleotides match TRBD2. The CDR3 contains 16 residues. In germline, CDR1 is SGDLS, CDR2 YYNGEE. V shed 4 bases, J shed 5 bases, and the junction held 12 bases outside the gene matches.

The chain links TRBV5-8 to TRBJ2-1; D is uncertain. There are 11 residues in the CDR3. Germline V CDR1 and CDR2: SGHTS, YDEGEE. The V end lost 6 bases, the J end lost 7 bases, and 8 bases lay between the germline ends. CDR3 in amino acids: CASTLVNEQFF. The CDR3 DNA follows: TGTGCCAGCACCTTAGTTAATGAGCAGTTCTTC.

The CDR3 here is CASSQVGGVAARSTIYF. In DNA, the CDR3 is TGCGCCAGCAGCCAAGTAGGGGGAGTGGCGGCCCGAAGCACCATATATTTT. The rearrangement links TRBV4-3 to TRBJ1-3; D perhaps matches TRBD1 (6 bases). The CDR3 extends over 17 amino acids. With 1 base removed from V and 9 bases from J, the gap between germline ends came to 22 bases. Germline assignment: CDR1 LGHNA and CDR2 YSLEER.

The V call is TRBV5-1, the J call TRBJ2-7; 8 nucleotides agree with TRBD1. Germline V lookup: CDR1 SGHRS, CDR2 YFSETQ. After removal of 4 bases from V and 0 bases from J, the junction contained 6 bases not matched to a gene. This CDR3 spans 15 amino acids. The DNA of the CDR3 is TGCGCCAGCAGCGCATCCGGGACAGGCTCCTACGAGCAGTACTTC. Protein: CASSASGTGSYEQYF.

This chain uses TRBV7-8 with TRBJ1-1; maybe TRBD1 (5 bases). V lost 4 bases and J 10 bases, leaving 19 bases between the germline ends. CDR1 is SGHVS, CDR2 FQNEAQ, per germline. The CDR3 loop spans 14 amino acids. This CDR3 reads CASSSQGPGTGAFF. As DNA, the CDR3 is TGTGCCAGCAGCTCGCAGGGACCCGGAACGGGAGCTTTCTTT.

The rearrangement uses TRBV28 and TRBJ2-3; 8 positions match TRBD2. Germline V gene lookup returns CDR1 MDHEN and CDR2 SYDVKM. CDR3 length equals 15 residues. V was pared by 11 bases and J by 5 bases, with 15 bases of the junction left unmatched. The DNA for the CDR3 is TGTGCCGGCGCGTCTGGCGGGAGGCATGTAGATACGCAGTATTTT. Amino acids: CAGASGGRHVDTQYF.

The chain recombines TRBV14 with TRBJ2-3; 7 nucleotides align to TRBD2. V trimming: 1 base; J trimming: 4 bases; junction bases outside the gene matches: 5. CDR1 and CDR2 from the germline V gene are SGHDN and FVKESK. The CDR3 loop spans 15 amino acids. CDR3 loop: CASSQVGGSADTQYF. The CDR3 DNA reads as TGTGCCAGCAGCCAAGTTGGCGGGAGTGCAGATACGCAGTATTTT. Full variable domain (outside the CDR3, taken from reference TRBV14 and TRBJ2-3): EAGVTQFPSHSVIEKGQTVTLRCDPISGHDNLYWYRRVMGKEIKFLLHFVKESKQDESGMPNNRFLAERTGGTYSTLKVQPAELEDSGVYFCASSQVGGSADTQYFGPGTRLTVL.

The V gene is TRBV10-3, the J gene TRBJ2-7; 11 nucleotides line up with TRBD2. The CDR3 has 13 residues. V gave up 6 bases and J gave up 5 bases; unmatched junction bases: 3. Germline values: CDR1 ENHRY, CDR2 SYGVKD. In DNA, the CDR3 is TGTGCCATCAGCGGACTAGCGGGCCACGAGCAGTACTTC. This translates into CAISGLAGHEQYF.